This T cell receptor beta chain was identified in a study of radiation and T cells in renal cell carcinoma. The wider study: Nephrectomy followed 15 Gy stereotactic body radiation by 4 weeks. Study-wide points: Top tumor clonotypes rose in blood 2 weeks post-radiation, then contracted.

The table came from immunoSEQ multiplex PCR; TCRdb's copy has only in-frame clones and leaves some out. The sample yields roughly 140,000 clones, over 80% seen once. The sample's time point: blood 2 weeks post-SBRT. Indicated treatment: 15 Gy SBRT to primary tumor, nephrectomy 4 weeks later. V lost 3 bases to trimming and J lost 0 bases, with 11 bases between them. The CDR3 contains 15 residues. Germline CDR1 reads SGHTA; CDR2 reads FQGTGA. Notes on this clone: Its antigen is undetermined.

This receptor was taken from a woman aged 50 to 60 with renal cell carcinoma. The input for sequencing was blood, taken from a patient whose treatment included radiotherapy and nephrectomy. The chain couples TRBV7-3 to TRBJ1-1, with D perhaps TRBD1 (5 bases). The CDR3 region is CASSFYGGMNTEAFF. The CDR3 DNA is TGTGCCAGCAGCTTTTATGGGGGAATGAACACTGAAGCTTTCTTT.